This TCR beta chain was profiled in a study of post-analysis software for immune sequencing data. As for the study in general: Disease courses included relapsing-remitting, secondary progressive and progressive-relapsing multiple sclerosis. Notes on the study in general: Patients used about five TRBV segments, including TRBV5-6, TRBV5-1 and TRBV20-1, more often than controls. Clustering by F measure revealed strong co-clustering among samples prepared together in one batch.

The CDR3 loop spans 14 amino acids. Germline V CDR1 and CDR2: LNHNV, YYDKDF (reference sequence). Trimming left V 3 bases short and J 5 bases short, with 13 bases between. This clonotype was observed many times. Its antigen is not identified. cDNA libraries for TCR beta contained unique molecular identifiers. From the PCR reads, TCRdb called clonotypes with MiXCR, one entry per CDR3 protein. Of hundreds of thousands of distinct CDR3 sequences listed, roughly 45% are singletons. This sequence was found in a girl aged 10-17 years with multiple sclerosis. The chain has TRBV15 and TRBJ2-5, with D unclear. Sequences were obtained from blood. This chain's CDR3 is CATSSRSRWETQYF. In nucleotides, the CDR3 is TGTGCCACCAGCAGCAGGTCCAGGTGGGAGACCCAGTACTTC.